One sample yielded the 16 T cell receptor beta chains listed below, sequenced in a study of cytomegalovirus exposure and HLA in healthy donors. The repertoire was sequenced with immunoSEQ multiplex PCR; TCRdb's copy has only in-frame clones and lacks some. The table includes over 70,000 clones, approximately 94% detected once. Sequenced material: PBMCs. These receptor sequences come from a woman in her late teens or twenties in good health and CMV-seronegative.

The chain links TRBV30 to TRBJ2-5; 8 bases fit TRBD1. CDR1 GTSNPN and CDR2 SVGIG come from the germline V gene (reference sequence). This CDR3 spans 14 amino acids. V lost 3 bases, J lost 4 bases, and 7 bases stayed unmatched. As DNA, the CDR3 is TGTGCCTGGAGCCAGACAGGGGCCGGAGAGACCCAGTACTTC. Amino acid sequence: CAWSQTGAGETQYF.

This chain uses TRBV19 with TRBJ2-5, with 9 bases fitting TRBD1. CDR1 LNHDA and CDR2 SQIVND come from the germline V gene (reference sequence). The ends lost 4 bases at V and 5 bases at J; junction bases unmatched: 8. The CDR3 extends over 15 amino acids. This CDR3 is CASSTGQGLTETQYF. DNA for the CDR3: TGTGCCAGTAGTACCGGACAGGGGTTGACTGAGACCCAGTACTTC.

This chain links TRBV7-9 with TRBJ1-5; TRBD1 aligns across 8 bases. The CDR3 runs 17 residues. Germline V gives CDR1 SEHNR, CDR2 FQNEAQ (reference sequence). With V trimmed by 5 bases and J by 5 bases, 14 bases remained unmatched. The CDR3 is CASSPPVQGALHQPQHF. CDR3 bases: TGTGCCAGCAGCCCCCCCGTGCAGGGGGCTCTCCATCAGCCCCAGCATTTT. The full variable domain, in which reference TRBV7-9 and TRBJ1-5 provide the parts outside the CDR3, is DTGVSQNPRHKITKRGQNVTFRCDPISEHNRLYWYRQTLGQGPEFLTYFQNEAQLEKSRLLSDRFSAERPKGSFSTLEIQRTEQGDSAMYLCASSPPVQGALHQPQHFGDGTRLSIL.

This chain links TRBV28 with TRBJ2-5, with a weak D call TRBD1 (5 bases). Germline lookup yields CDR1 MDHEN and CDR2 SYDVKM. V lost 7 bases to trimming and J lost 1 base, with 13 bases between them. The CDR3 sequence is 14 residues long. CDR3 protein: CASTRWQGQETQYF. CDR3 nucleotide sequence: TGTGCCAGCACCCGGTGGCAGGGCCAAGAGACCCAGTACTTC.

The chain links TRBV6-1 to TRBJ2-7; TRBD1 matches at 9 bases. Trimming at V came to 8 bases and at J to 0 bases, leaving 5 bases not matched to a gene. The CDR3 length is 14 residues. CDR1 is MNHNS and CDR2 is SASEGT in the germline V gene. CDR3 amino acids: CASFRGQGSYEQYF. The DNA of the CDR3 is TGTGCCAGCTTTAGGGGACAGGGCTCCTACGAGCAGTACTTC.

The chain joins TRBV19 to TRBJ2-3, with 7 bases fitting TRBD1. Germline trimming cut 9 bases from V and 3 bases from J; bases unmatched to any gene: 12. The CDR3 totals 15 residues. Germline V lookup: CDR1 LNHDA, CDR2 SQIVND (reference sequence). The CDR3 sequence is CARRRDRVGTDTQYF. For the CDR3, the DNA is TGTGCCAGGCGTCGAGACAGGGTTGGAACAGATACGCAGTATTTT.

The DNA of the CDR3 is TGTGCCAGCACCGGGGACAGTATAAATTCACCCCTCCACTTT. Translation: CASTGDSINSPLHF. V and J are TRBV2 and TRBJ1-6, with TRBD1 identical over 7 bases. This CDR3 has 14 residues. Per germline, CDR1 SNHLY and CDR2 FYNNEI. After removal of 7 bases from V and 7 bases from J, the junction contained 7 bases not matched to a gene.

The J gene is TRBJ2-2, the V gene TRBV9, with 12 nucleotides matching TRBD2. Looked up from germline, CDR1 is SGDLS and CDR2 is YYNGEE. The CDR3 is 18 amino acids. The junction had 5 bases not matched to a gene; V was cut back by 0 bases and J by 2 bases. CDR3 sequence (DNA): TGTGCCAGCAGCGTAGATCTAGCGGGGGGGTTTAACACCGGGGAGCTGTTTTTT. Translated, it gives CASSVDLAGGFNTGELFF. Using reference TRBV9 and TRBJ2-2 for the parts outside the CDR3, the full variable domain is DSGVTQTPKHLITATGQRVTLRCSPRSGDLSVYWYQQSLDQGLQFLIQYYNGEERAKGNILERFSAQQFPDLHSELNLSSLELGDSALYFCASSVDLAGGFNTGELFFGEGSRLTVL.

The CDR3 nucleotides are TGTGCCATCAGTGAGCCATGGACAGGGACCTCACCCCTCCACTTT. Its translation is CAISEPWTGTSPLHF. The genes are TRBV10-3 and TRBJ1-6; 8 bases line up with TRBD1. The CDR3 runs 15 residues. V dropped 2 bases and J dropped 10; count of bases not matched to a gene: 7. Germline V gene sequence: CDR1 ENHRY, CDR2 SYGVKD.

This sequence joins TRBV9 and TRBJ1-2; 10 bases are shared with TRBD1. The CDR3 length is 14 residues. Trimming took 2 bases from V and 8 from J; bases not matched to a gene: 6. Germline-derived CDR1 and CDR2 are SGDLS and YYNGEE. This CDR3 reads CASSVGTGVKGYTF. The CDR3 nucleotides read TGTGCCAGCAGCGTCGGGACAGGGGTGAAAGGCTACACCTTC.

This chain joins TRBV19 and TRBJ2-1; D not resolved. This CDR3 is built from 17 residues. Germline-derived CDR1 and CDR2 are LNHDA and SQIVND (reference sequence). V was cut by 5 bases and J by 4 bases, with 21 bases left in between. CDR3 sequence: CASSPLGGGRYYNEQFF. For the CDR3, the DNA is TGTGCCAGTAGTCCCCTAGGTGGCGGCCGGTATTACAATGAGCAGTTCTTC. Supplemented by reference TRBV19 and TRBJ2-1, the full variable domain reads DGGITQSPKYLFRKEGQNVTLSCEQNLNHDAMYWYRQDPGQGLRLIYYSQIVNDFQKGDIAEGYSVSREKKESFPLTVTSAQKNPTAFYLCASSPLGGGRYYNEQFFGPGTRLTVL.

The chain is built from TRBV7-6 and TRBJ2-1; 8 bases agree with TRBD1. The CDR3 consists of 15 residues. With V trimmed by 1 base and J by 4 bases, 3 bases remained unmatched. Per germline, CDR1 SGHVS and CDR2 FNYEAQ. CDR3 nucleotide sequence: TGTGCCAGCAGCTTAGGACAGGGGCCATACAATGAGCAGTTCTTC. Its protein is CASSLGQGPYNEQFF.

The chain carries TRBV5-4 and TRBJ2-6, with 8 positions matching TRBD1. CDR1 is SGHNT, CDR2 YYREEE, per germline (reference sequence). Unmatched junction bases numbered 4, after V lost 2 bases and J lost 0 bases. CDR3 length: 17 amino acids. CDR3 loop: CASSFGTGGSGANVLTF. The CDR3 nucleotides are TGTGCCAGCAGCTTTGGCACAGGGGGCTCTGGGGCCAACGTCCTGACTTTC.

This clone was observed a few times. CDR3 DNA: TGTGCCAGTAGTAGGGCTGGTACTGGCTACACCTTC. Encoded protein: CASSRAGTGYTF. The chain carries TRBV19 and TRBJ1-2; the D is unclear. This CDR3 region has 12 residues. The germline gives CDR1 LNHDA, CDR2 SQIVND (reference sequence). The V and J ends lost 4 bases and 7 bases respectively, with 10 bases between them.

This clone was found once. This chain joins TRBV6-6 and TRBJ2-2; 8 bases fit TRBD1. CDR3 length: 15 amino acids. Germline-derived CDR1 and CDR2 are MNHNY and SVGAGI (reference sequence). V lost 6 bases, J lost 6 bases, and 9 bases stayed unmatched. The CDR3 sequence is CASRPGQGGAGELFF. The CDR3, as DNA: TGTGCCAGCAGGCCCGGACAGGGTGGCGCCGGGGAGCTGTTTTTT.

V gene TRBV11-3 combines with J gene TRBJ2-3; TRBD2 matches at 7 bases. From germline, CDR1 is SGHNT and CDR2 YENEEA. The CDR3 loop spans 12 amino acids. The V segment lost 5 bases and the J segment 7 bases; nucleotides outside the gene matches: 3. The CDR3 DNA follows: TGTGCCAGCAGCCGGGGGGAAAATACGCAGTATTTT. Translated, it gives CASSRGENTQYF.